This T cell receptor beta chain derives from a study of read filtering for tumor transcriptome and immune sequencing. Study-wide context: Mean patient age was approximately 66 years, range roughly 40 to 85; around 17 male, roughly 14 female.

The CDR3 is 14 residues long. Germline CDR1 reads DFQATT; CDR2 reads SNEGSKA (reference sequence). V was shortened by 6 bases and J by 7 bases, with 18 bases between the two germline ends. Ten or more counts support this clonotype. Molecular barcoded adaptors covering alpha/delta and beta/gamma chains were used on approximately 400 ng RNA. TCRdb redid the calling of the reads with MiXCR, one entry per CDR3 protein. There are 42,000 or so distinct CDR3 sequences in the sample; 10% to 15% occur only once, and approximately 31% lies in the top ten. What was sequenced was a population of CD138-negative cells sorted from bone marrow. The origin of this receptor is a donor aged 40 or over with multiple myeloma. The chain carries TRBV20-1 and TRBJ1-4; the D gene is possibly TRBD1 (5 bases). The DNA for the CDR3 is TGCAGTGCAGCGCCTGGTGCAGGGCGTGAAAAACTGTTTTTT. Protein product: CSAAPGAGREKLFF.